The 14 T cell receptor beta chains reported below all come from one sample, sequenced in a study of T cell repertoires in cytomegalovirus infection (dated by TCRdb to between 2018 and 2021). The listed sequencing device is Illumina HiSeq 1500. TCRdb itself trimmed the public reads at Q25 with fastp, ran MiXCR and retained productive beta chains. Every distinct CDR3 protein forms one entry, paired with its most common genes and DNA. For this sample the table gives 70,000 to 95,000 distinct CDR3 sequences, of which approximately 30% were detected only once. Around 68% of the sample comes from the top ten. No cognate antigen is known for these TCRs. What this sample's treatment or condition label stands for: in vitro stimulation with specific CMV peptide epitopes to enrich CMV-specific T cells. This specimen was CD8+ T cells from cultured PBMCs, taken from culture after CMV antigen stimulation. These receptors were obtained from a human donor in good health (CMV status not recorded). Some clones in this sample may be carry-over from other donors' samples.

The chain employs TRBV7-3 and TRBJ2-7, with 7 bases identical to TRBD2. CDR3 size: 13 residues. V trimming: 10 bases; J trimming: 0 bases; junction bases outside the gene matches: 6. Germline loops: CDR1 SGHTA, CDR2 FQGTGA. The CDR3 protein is CANSPGGSYEQYF. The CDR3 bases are TGTGCCAACAGTCCGGGGGGCTCCTACGAGCAGTACTTC.

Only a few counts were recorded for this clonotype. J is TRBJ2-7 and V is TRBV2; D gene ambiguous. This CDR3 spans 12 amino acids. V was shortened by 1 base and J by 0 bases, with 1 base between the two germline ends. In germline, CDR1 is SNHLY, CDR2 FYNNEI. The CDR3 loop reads CASSEVSYEQYF. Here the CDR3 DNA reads TGTGCCAGCAGTGAAGTCTCCTACGAGCAGTACTTC.

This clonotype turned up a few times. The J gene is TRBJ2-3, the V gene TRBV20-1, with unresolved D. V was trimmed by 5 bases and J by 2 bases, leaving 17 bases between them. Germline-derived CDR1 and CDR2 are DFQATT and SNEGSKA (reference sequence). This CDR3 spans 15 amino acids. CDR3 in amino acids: CSAPRSPMSTDTQYF. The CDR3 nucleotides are TGCAGTGCTCCACGATCCCCCATGTCCACAGATACGCAGTATTTT.

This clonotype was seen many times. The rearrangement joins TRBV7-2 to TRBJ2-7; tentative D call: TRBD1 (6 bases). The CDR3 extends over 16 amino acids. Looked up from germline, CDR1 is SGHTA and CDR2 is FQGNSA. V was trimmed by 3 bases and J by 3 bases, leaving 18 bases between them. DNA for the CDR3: TGTGCCAGCAGCTTCATAGCCGGGACAACTGTCTACGAGCAGTACTTC. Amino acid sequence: CASSFIAGTTVYEQYF.

The CDR3 bases are TGTGCCAGCAGCCCGCTCGGGACCTCCGGTCAGCCCCAGCATTTT. It is translated as CASSPLGTSGQPQHF. The V call is TRBV27, the J call TRBJ1-5; maybe TRBD1 (5 bases). The CDR3 is made up of 15 amino acids. In germline, CDR1 is MNHEY, CDR2 SMNVEV (reference sequence). The V end was cut by 6 bases, the J end by 6 bases, with 18 bases between.

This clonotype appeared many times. This CDR3 is CASSREGSSPYNEQFF. CDR3 in DNA: TGTGCCAGCAGCCGAGAGGGATCATCTCCATACAATGAGCAGTTCTTC. The chain couples TRBV7-6 to TRBJ2-1, with a tentative D call TRBD2 (5 bases). Germline CDR1 and CDR2: SGHVS and FNYEAQ. The V end was cut by 5 bases, the J end by 4 bases, with 18 bases between. The CDR3 has 16 residues.

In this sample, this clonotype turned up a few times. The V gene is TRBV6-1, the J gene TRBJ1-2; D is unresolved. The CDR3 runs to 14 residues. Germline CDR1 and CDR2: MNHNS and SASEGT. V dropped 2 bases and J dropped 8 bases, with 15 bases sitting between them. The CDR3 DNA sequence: TGTGCCAGCAGTGAACCACCCCCTGGGGTCGGCTACACCTTC. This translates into CASSEPPPGVGYTF.

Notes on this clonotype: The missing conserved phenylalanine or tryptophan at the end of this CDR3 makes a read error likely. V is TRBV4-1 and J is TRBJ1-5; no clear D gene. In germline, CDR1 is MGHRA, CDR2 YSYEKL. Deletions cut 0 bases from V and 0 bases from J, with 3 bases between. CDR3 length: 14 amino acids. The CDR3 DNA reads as TGCGCCAGCAGCCAAGACGGTAGCAATCAGCCCCAGCATTCT. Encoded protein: CASSQDGSNQPQHS.

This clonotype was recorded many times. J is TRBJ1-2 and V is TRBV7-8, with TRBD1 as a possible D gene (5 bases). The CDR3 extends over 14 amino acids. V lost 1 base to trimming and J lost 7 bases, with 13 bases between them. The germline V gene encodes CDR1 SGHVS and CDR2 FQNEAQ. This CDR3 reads CASSLDVGAAGYTF. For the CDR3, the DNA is TGTGCCAGCAGCTTAGATGTAGGGGCGGCTGGCTACACCTTC.

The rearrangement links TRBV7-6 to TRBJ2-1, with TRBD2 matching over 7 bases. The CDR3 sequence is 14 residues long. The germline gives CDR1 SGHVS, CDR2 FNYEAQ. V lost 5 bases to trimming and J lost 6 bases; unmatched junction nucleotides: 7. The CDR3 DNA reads TGTGCCAGCAGCCTACGGGGCGGGGGCAATGAGCAGTTCTTC. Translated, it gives CASSLRGGGNEQFF.

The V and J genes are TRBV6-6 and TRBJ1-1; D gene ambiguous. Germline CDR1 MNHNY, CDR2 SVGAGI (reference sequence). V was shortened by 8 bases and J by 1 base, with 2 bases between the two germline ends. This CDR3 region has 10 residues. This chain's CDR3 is CASANTEAFF. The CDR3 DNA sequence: TGTGCCAGCGCGAACACTGAAGCTTTCTTT.

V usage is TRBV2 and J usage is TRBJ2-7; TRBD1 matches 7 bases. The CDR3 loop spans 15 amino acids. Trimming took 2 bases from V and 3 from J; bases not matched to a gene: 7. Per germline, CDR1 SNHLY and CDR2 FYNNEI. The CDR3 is CASSEFTGDLYEQYF. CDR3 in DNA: TGTGCCAGCAGTGAATTTACAGGGGACCTCTACGAGCAGTACTTC.

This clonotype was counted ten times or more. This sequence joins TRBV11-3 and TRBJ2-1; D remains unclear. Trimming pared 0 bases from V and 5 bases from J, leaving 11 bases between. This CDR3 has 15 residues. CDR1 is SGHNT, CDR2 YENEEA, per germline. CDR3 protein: CASSLDADLNNEQFF. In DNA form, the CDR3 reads TGTGCCAGCAGCTTAGATGCAGACCTTAACAATGAGCAGTTCTTC.

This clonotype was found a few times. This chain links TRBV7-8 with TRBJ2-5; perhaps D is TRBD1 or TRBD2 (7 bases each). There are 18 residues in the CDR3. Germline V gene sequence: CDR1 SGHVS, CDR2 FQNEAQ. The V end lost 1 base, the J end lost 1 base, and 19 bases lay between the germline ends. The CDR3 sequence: CASSLEGGGGPIQETQYF. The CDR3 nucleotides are TGTGCCAGCAGCTTAGAAGGGGGCGGGGGCCCCATCCAAGAGACCCAGTACTTC.